This T cell receptor beta chain was obtained from a study of blood T cell repertoires in COVID-19. The authors' processing: Estimated nucleated cell counts came from reference gene primer amplification. The repertoire was sequenced with immunoSEQ multiplex PCR; TCRdb's copy has only in-frame clones and lacks some. The V and J calls and the clone size are those of that table, but D and trimming were determined from the DNA. The sample contains 100,000 to 150,000 clones, over 75% of which appear only once. This receptor was taken from a woman older than 75 with acute or convalescent COVID-19. Sequences were obtained from peripheral blood.

The CDR3 sequence is CASGFGQGEQPQHF. The DNA of the CDR3 is TGTGCTAGTGGTTTCGGACAGGGTGAGCAGCCCCAGCATTTT. This chain joins TRBV12-5 and TRBJ1-5; TRBD1 agrees at 8 bases. Unmatched junction bases numbered 5, after V lost 3 bases and J lost 7 bases. There are 14 residues in the CDR3. The germline V gene has CDR1 LGHNT and CDR2 FRNRAP. Together with reference TRBV12-5 and TRBJ1-5, the CDR3 gives the full variable domain: DARVTQTPRHKVTEMGQEVTMRCQPILGHNTVFWYRQTMMQGLELLAYFRNRAPLDDSGMPKDRFSAEMPDATLATLKIQPSEPRDSAVYFCASGFGQGEQPQHFGDGTRLSIL.